This TCR beta chain is drawn from a study of T cells in Graves' hyperthyroidism and ophthalmopathy. Amplified TCR beta CDR3 regions derived from RNA transcripts. Carried out on the TCR CDR3, a first-round RT-PCR used the HTBI primer set. Via MiXCR, TCRdb re-called the multiplex PCR reads, giving one row per CDR3 protein. The sample has hundreds of thousands of distinct CDR3 sequences; 14% to 15% are singletons. This clonotype was detected only a few times. The antigen remains unidentified. Notes on the study in general: A model built on 13 V-J features separated ophthalmopathy from stable hyperthyroidism. Ophthalmopathy onset followed model prediction by a median roughly 6.5 months.

Patients having uncontrolled infection, another autoimmune disease, pregnancy or lactation were not included. The diagnoses drew upon clinical symptoms, serum thyroxine and TRAb, thyroid ultrasound and orbital computed tomography. The CDR3 has 12 residues. Germline loops: CDR1 MDHEN, CDR2 SYDVKM. Trimming removed 4 bases from V and 7 bases from J, with 7 bases in between. Sequencing input: blood. The receptor comes from a woman aged 40 to 55 with Graves' ophthalmopathy. This rearrangement joins TRBV28 to TRBJ2-2; no firm D call. The CDR3 bases are TGTGCCAGCAGTTCCAAGGTCGGGGAGCTGTTTTTT. Its protein is CASSSKVGELFF.